These 21 T cell receptor beta chains were sequenced from one sample in a study of beta chain features in type 1 diabetes (dated by TCRdb to 2016 to 2019). Libraries were prepared through the immunoSEQ multiplex PCR assay. The High Capacity cDNA Reverse Transcription Kit was used to reverse transcribe all of the isolated RNA, meaning that expressed TCRB transcripts were what got sequenced. TCRdb stores this immuneACCESS table with in-frame sequences only. Part of the clones is absent; in the studies checked, under half of the shortfall reflects unresolved V genes, and no reason is known for the rest. The sample yields 250,000 or so clones; roughly 20% were counted once. The ten largest clones add up to less than 0.035% of the sample. What these receptors recognize is not known. Findings and caveats that apply to the study as a whole: Type 1 diabetes patients showed a moderate but significant shortening of TCRB CDR3 length in all four CD4+ subsets.

Sequenced: naive CD4+ T cells from blood. What the cell subset or site label conveys for this sample: true naive CD4+ T cells. The receptors derive from a woman aged 35 to 49 with type 1 diabetes.

V usage is TRBV5-1 and J usage is TRBJ1-6; the match to TRBD1 covers 7 bases. CDR3 length equals 15 residues. Germline CDR1 is SGHRS and CDR2 is YFSETQ. J lost 11 bases, V lost 4 bases, and 12 bases had no gene match. CDR3 in amino acids: CASSPGTADMAPLHF. The CDR3 DNA reads as TGCGCCAGCAGCCCAGGGACAGCGGATATGGCACCCCTCCACTTT.

The V call is TRBV11-1, the J call TRBJ1-1; a possible D gene is TRBD1 (5 bases). Germline V gene sequence: CDR1 SGHAT, CDR2 FQDESV (reference sequence). This CDR3 contains 14 residues. V lost 1 base and J lost 4, with 10 bases in between. CDR3 amino acids: CASSLGRGGTEAFF. CDR3 coding DNA: TGTGCCAGCAGCTTAGGTAGGGGCGGCACTGAAGCTTTCTTT. Full variable domain (missing parts from reference TRBV11-1 and TRBJ1-1): EAEVAQSPRYKITEKSQAVAFWCDPISGHATLYWYRQILGQGPELLVQFQDESVVDDSQLPKDRFSAERLKGVDSTLKIQPAELGDSAMYLCASSLGRGGTEAFFGQGTRLTVV.

The rearrangement uses TRBV7-3 and TRBJ2-1; tentatively, D is TRBD1 (6 bases). The CDR3 is 11 amino acids. Trimming removed 5 bases at V and 9 bases at J, with 8 bases between. Germline-derived CDR1 and CDR2 are SGHTA and FQGTGA. CDR3 region: CASSQGFEQFF. In DNA, the CDR3 is TGTGCCAGCAGCCAGGGGTTTGAGCAGTTCTTC.

This rearrangement joins TRBV18 to TRBJ2-2; TRBD1 matches 8 bases. Germline trimming cut 3 bases from V and 6 bases from J; bases unmatched to any gene: 6. Germline V gives CDR1 KGHSH, CDR2 LQKENI. This CDR3 has 15 amino acids. The DNA for the CDR3 is TGTGCCAGCTCACCCCCAAGACAGGGGCCCGGGGAGCTGTTTTTT. Its translation: CASSPPRQGPGELFF.

This clone has more than one count but fewer than ten. V and J are TRBV5-1 and TRBJ2-2; TRBD1 matches 10 bases. The CDR3 consists of 15 residues. Germline V gives CDR1 SGHRS, CDR2 YFSETQ. The J segment lost 6 bases and the V segment lost 2 bases, leaving 4 bases of the junction unmatched. CDR3 sequence (DNA): TGCGCCAGCAGCTTTCGACAGGGGGCCCCCGGGGAGCTGTTTTTT. It codes for CASSFRQGAPGELFF. Complete variable domain (other parts from reference TRBV5-1 and TRBJ2-2): KAGVTQTPRYLIKTRGQQVTLSCSPISGHRSVSWYQQTPGQGLQFLFEYFSETQRNKGNFPGRFSGRQFSNSRSEMNVSTLELGDSALYLCASSFRQGAPGELFFGEGSRLTVL.

This clone was counted once. V and J are TRBV11-1 and TRBJ2-3, with a possible D match to TRBD1 (5 bases). The germline gives CDR1 SGHAT, CDR2 FQDESV (reference sequence). Trimming pared 6 bases from V and 6 bases from J, leaving 16 bases between. The CDR3 is 14 amino acids. CDR3 sequence (DNA): TGTGCCAGCAGAGGGGTGGACCTCGGGGATACGCAGTATTTT. This gives the protein CASRGVDLGDTQYF.

This clone was counted between two and nine times. V is TRBV9 and J is TRBJ2-1; 13 bases align to TRBD2. J lost 9 bases, V lost 0 bases, and 6 bases had no gene match. Germline lookup yields CDR1 SGDLS and CDR2 YYNGEE. This CDR3 region has 16 residues. CDR3 region: CASSVGLAGGLGEQFF. In nucleotides, the CDR3 is TGTGCCAGCAGCGTAGGACTAGCGGGGGGCCTGGGTGAGCAGTTCTTC.

This clone showed up just a few times. This chain uses TRBV6-6 with TRBJ1-5, with D maybe TRBD1 (5 bases). This CDR3 spans 14 amino acids. Trimming stripped 7 bases from V and 7 bases from J, with 17 bases between. Germline V gene lookup returns CDR1 MNHNY and CDR2 SVGAGI (reference sequence). Written as DNA, the CDR3 is TGTGCCAGCATTGGGGGGGATGCGGGACAGCCCCAGCATTTT. It encodes CASIGGDAGQPQHF.

This sequence joins TRBV11-1 and TRBJ2-6, with TRBD1 matching over 10 bases. The germline V gene has CDR1 SGHAT and CDR2 FQDESV (reference sequence). The CDR3 has 16 residues. Trimming removed 5 bases from V and 4 bases from J; junction bases left unmatched: 5. CDR3 amino acids: CASSRDRGGGANVLTF. The CDR3 coding sequence is TGTGCCAGCAGCAGGGACAGGGGTGGAGGGGCCAACGTCCTGACTTTC.

In its sample, this clone was seen a few times. V is TRBV28 and J is TRBJ2-3; 8 nucleotides match TRBD1. This CDR3 is built from 14 residues. Trimming cost V 6 bases and J 5 bases; bases outside gene matches: 7. Germline V lookup: CDR1 MDHEN, CDR2 SYDVKM. Here the CDR3 DNA reads TGTGCCAGCAGGCCCCAGGGGGCGGGAGATACGCAGTATTTT. It specifies CASRPQGAGDTQYF.

This clone appeared a few times. The V call is TRBV29-1, the J call TRBJ2-5, with 7 nucleotides matching TRBD1. The J segment lost 5 bases and the V segment lost 4 bases, leaving 7 bases of the junction unmatched. CDR3 length: 13 amino acids. The V gene's germline CDR1 is SQVTM and CDR2 ANQGSEA. For the CDR3, the DNA is TGCAGCGTTGTGGGACAGAGTGGGGAGACCCAGTACTTC. It translates to CSVVGQSGETQYF.

A few counts support this clone. The chain carries TRBV13 and TRBJ2-1; D remains ambiguous. Trimming left V 2 bases short and J 9 bases short, with 8 bases between. This CDR3 comprises 12 residues. CDR1 and CDR2 (germline): PRHDT, FYEKMQ (reference sequence). The CDR3 DNA is TGTGCCAGCAGCTTACAAGCGTCTGAGCAGTTCTTC. It specifies CASSLQASEQFF. Filled out from reference TRBV13 and TRBJ2-1, the complete variable domain reads AAGVIQSPRHLIKEKRETATLKCYPIPRHDTVYWYQQGPGQDPQFLISFYEKMQSDKGSIPDRFSAQQFSDYHSELNMSSLELGDSALYFCASSLQASEQFFGPGTRLTVL.

The V and J genes are TRBV4-3 and TRBJ1-5; D might be TRBD1 (5 bases). There are 15 residues in the CDR3. The germline CDR1 and CDR2 sequences are LGHNA and YSLEER. V was cut by 1 base and J by 4 bases, with 11 bases left in between. The CDR3 region has the DNA TGCGCCAGCAGCCAAGTGGAGGGACTTAATCAGCCCCAGCATTTT. It is translated as CASSQVEGLNQPQHF.

This clone appeared a few times. V is TRBV5-4 and J is TRBJ2-7; maybe TRBD1 (5 bases). The germline V gene encodes CDR1 SGHNT and CDR2 YYREEE (reference sequence). The CDR3 is made up of 13 amino acids. Trimming cost V 0 bases and J 6 bases, with 10 bases left between them. This CDR3 is CASSLGWTSEQYF. CDR3 DNA sequence: TGTGCCAGCAGCTTGGGCTGGACAAGCGAGCAGTACTTC.

This clone was observed a handful of times. The rearrangement links TRBV30 to TRBJ2-1; possible D gene TRBD1, 5 bases. Between the trimmed V and J ends, which lost 0 bases and 9 bases, there was a span of 9 bases. The length of the CDR3 is 12 residues. Germline-derived CDR1 and CDR2 are GTSNPN and SVGIG (reference sequence). The CDR3 coding sequence is TGTGCCTGGAGTGTACAGGCGAGTGAGCAGTTCTTC. This gives the protein CAWSVQASEQFF.

This clone turned up a few times. CDR3 amino acids: CAISVQGPYEQYF. CDR3 DNA: TGTGCCATCAGCGTACAGGGGCCCTACGAGCAGTACTTC. V usage is TRBV10-3 and J usage is TRBJ2-7; 7 bases map to TRBD1. CDR3 length equals 13 residues. V shed 6 bases, J shed 2 bases, and the junction held 4 bases outside the gene matches. The germline gives CDR1 ENHRY, CDR2 SYGVKD.

V is TRBV7-2 and J is TRBJ2-5, with 8 bases that match TRBD1. Germline CDR1 SGHTA, CDR2 FQGNSA. This CDR3 is 16 amino acids long. After removal of 5 bases from V and 1 base from J, the junction contained 9 bases not matched to a gene. The CDR3 spells CASSPDRGASQETQYF. CDR3 sequence (DNA): TGTGCCAGCAGCCCTGACAGGGGTGCCTCCCAAGAGACCCAGTACTTC.

The chain combines TRBV13 with TRBJ2-3; D is perhaps TRBD2 (5 bases). The length of the CDR3 is 15 residues. Trimming removed 5 bases at V and 2 bases at J, with 14 bases between. CDR1 and CDR2 (germline): PRHDT, FYEKMQ (reference sequence). In DNA form, the CDR3 reads TGTGCCAGCAGCCGGCGGACTGGAGTCACAGATACGCAGTATTTT. Encoded protein: CASSRRTGVTDTQYF.

This clone has only a few counts. The chain joins TRBV7-9 to TRBJ2-7; a weak D match, TRBD1 (5 bases). Germline lookup yields CDR1 SEHNR and CDR2 FQNEAQ (reference sequence). Trimming took 4 bases from V and 5 from J, leaving 12 bases between them. This CDR3 has 13 amino acids. Here the CDR3 reads CASSWSQGDEQYF. In nucleotides, the CDR3 is TGTGCCAGCAGCTGGTCCCAGGGCGACGAGCAGTACTTC.

This clone was detected a few times. This chain joins TRBV2 and TRBJ2-1; TRBD1 aligns across 9 bases. CDR1 and CDR2 from the germline V gene are SNHLY and FYNNEI. The V gene end was trimmed by 6 bases and the J gene end by 7 bases; junction bases not matched to a gene: 7. The CDR3 sequence is 14 residues long. CDR3 residues: CASRVTGGGNEQFF. DNA for the CDR3: TGTGCCAGCAGGGTCACAGGGGGCGGGAATGAGCAGTTCTTC.

Only a few counts were recorded for this clone. The chain uses TRBV2 and TRBJ2-3; TRBD1 matches 7 bases. The junction had 4 bases not matched to a gene; V was cut back by 0 bases and J by 1 base. This CDR3 comprises 16 residues. Germline CDR1 SNHLY, CDR2 FYNNEI. The CDR3 loop is CASSEARQGGTDTQYF. The CDR3, as DNA: TGTGCCAGCAGTGAAGCTCGGCAGGGGGGCACAGATACGCAGTATTTT.